This T cell receptor (beta chain) was sequenced during a study of cytomegalovirus exposure and HLA in healthy donors (dated by TCRdb to about 2017). Some background on the complete study: An earlier analysis of approximately 640 of the donors reported approximately 290 Gb of sequence data and more than 90 million unique TCR beta sequences from about 200 million T cells. Approximately 310 gigabases of sequencing data and 70 million to 85 million unique TCR sequences were included in an early release covering several hundred HLA-typed donors. Of the roughly 400 genotyped donors, approximately 81% were placed in the genetic ancestry cluster associated with self-reported Caucasian donors. The study aimed to test whether cataloging public T cell receptors could reveal signatures of past pathogen exposure. The study profiled the T cell repertoires of 500 to 800 subjects by immunosequencing and related them to cytomegalovirus serostatus. Along with the approximately 600-subject first cohort, a separate validation cohort of 120 different subjects was used. To predict cytomegalovirus infection status, the study brought together high-throughput TCR immunosequencing, statistical association of individual TCRs with disease status, and machine learning. A later analysis re-analyzed previously published TCR beta repertoires from 660 or so donors and added high-resolution HLA genotyping to study TCR occurrence patterns. Rather than drawing on any new phenotypic data, the later analysis identified candidate immune exposures from TCR beta sequences and the way those sequences occurred across donors. An earlier analysis of roughly 600 of the donors used high-throughput TCR beta sequencing to judge whether each TCR beta V gene segment behaved as functional or pseudogenic. Donor age, sex, ethnicity and CMV serostatus were compiled together with the repertoire data. Genome-wide SNP genotypes for about 60% of the 666 donors were used in a later genetic analysis, which treated that subset as a discovery cohort. Every repertoire in the discovery cohort had been generated on one and the same sequencing platform. Class I and class II HLA loci were covered by the typing at four-digit resolution. The number of typed donors differed by locus: roughly 629-630 for A, B, C, DRB1 and DQB1; 522 for DQA1; some 590 for DPA1; and roughly 470 for DPB1. Roughly 5 DR-DQ haplotypes were handled as single units for association and clustering, since linkage in the cohort was strong. Across approximately 420 genotyped donors of the cohort, an average of about 240,000 unique TCR beta nucleotide sequences per donor were sequenced, and roughly 20% of those sequences were non-productive. Study-wide findings and limitations: A further reported finding was that TCR beta sequences accurately predicted the HLA-A and HLA-B alleles for most subjects in the first cohort. The sequencing pipeline was judged likely to have produced a cluster of highly shared sequence variants as a technical artifact. Presence/absence analyses assumed roughly uniform sequencing depth across donors, an assumption that may not hold. The study listed 164 TCR beta chains as associated with cytomegalovirus. A later analysis found that HLA-associated TCR beta chains were more clonally expanded and had lower generation probabilities than equally common non-associated chains. A later genetic analysis reported fewer N-insertions in productive TCRs among donors in an Asian-associated ancestry cluster than the approximately 700-donor mean. According to a later analysis, parvovirus B19, influenza, CMV and Epstein-Barr virus appeared linked to several top co-occurrence clusters. CMV serostatus was the only immune exposure information available for the cohort. This cohort had only TCR beta chains sequenced, and the lack of alpha or paired-chain data limited which features could be detected. Most TCR sequences were seen in very few donors, while some public TCRs were found in many individuals. Strong co-occurrence of HLA alleles, especially DR and DQ, made assigning TCR associations to individual alleles difficult. Specific HLA alleles were associated with 15,000 to 20,000 TCR beta sequences at a false discovery rate of 0.05 in a later analysis. In a later analysis, most CMV-associated TCR beta chains were found to appear HLA-restricted, with HLA associations seemingly driven largely by CMV exposure. It was suggested by the authors that the approach could potentially be generalized to other disease states and immunological phenotypes. Correlated functional status among segregating V segments might reflect linkage disequilibrium, but an unknown experimental factor could not be ruled out. Three of the identified cytomegalovirus-associated TCR beta chains were confirmed in vitro to be specific for cytomegalovirus antigens. Because counts were too low, some 17 rarely observed V segments, including chromosome 9 orphons, were excluded from the earlier analysis of 587 of the donors. Because the 87-base-pair reads could not distinguish some IMGT-functional V segments, including TRBV6-2 and TRBV6-3, those segments were excluded. In both the original and validation cohorts, the classifier was reported to diagnose cytomegalovirus status with high specificity and sensitivity. In a later analysis, TCR association rates were found to vary across HLA loci, with the most associated TCRs seen for DRB1 alleles and the fewest for HLA-C alleles. An association between a missense DCLRE1C variant and V-gene and J-gene trimming of TCR beta chains was found in a later genetic analysis and replicated in an independent cohort. Because HLA typing was missing for some donors at each locus, association tests included only the typed subset. Broadly in line with IMGT annotations, most TCR beta V segments showed up in productive rearrangements about 87% or about 30% of the time in an earlier analysis of 450 to 600 of the donors.

The cohort was made up of hundreds of healthy bone marrow donors. Cohort members were all nominally healthy when sampled, although unrecorded immune exposures were likely present. The donor was CMV seropositive and was included in the group of 250 to 350 seropositive cohort members. Each donor provided a peripheral blood sample, and peripheral blood mononuclear cells were used for TCR beta sequencing. The Qiagen DNeasy Blood Extraction Kit was used to extract genomic DNA from the blood cell samples. About this clone itself: Its antigen is still unknown. No base quality values were provided; no much bigger clone lies one nucleotide off.

The library was obtained by the immunoSEQ multiplex PCR assay. A mixture of 60 forward primers for TCR Vbeta segments and 13 reverse primers for TCR Jbeta segments was used in the multiplex PCR. The CDR3 region of rearranged TCR beta genes was amplified from genomic DNA by a multiplex PCR assay. On the Illumina HiSeq System, the amplified TCR beta libraries were sequenced as 87-base-pair reads. The authors processed their data as follows. A later analysis counted 65 million to 90 million unique TCR beta chains across the 666 repertoires, and roughly 10 million of these chains were shared by at least two donors. Raw reads were error-corrected and collapsed into unique sequences with a nearest-neighbor algorithm that merged closely related sequences to remove PCR and sequencing errors. To assign V, D and J gene segments, CDR3 sequences were aligned to IMGT reference sequences. For a sequence to be retained, a match of at least six nucleotides to both a V gene segment and a J gene segment was required. A rearrangement counted as productive if the CDR3 had no stop codons and remained in frame with V and J, and every other rearrangement counted as non-productive. CDR3 was defined by IMGT convention, running from the second conserved V-encoded cysteine to the conserved J-encoded phenylalanine. In an earlier analysis of around 570 of the donors, sequences lacking an unambiguous match to a single V gene segment were excluded. In an earlier analysis of around 600 of the donors, V segments were called functional above 56.7% productive rearrangements and were called segregating when the between-donor standard deviation exceeded 5%. A statistical classification framework was built for diagnosing cytomegalovirus status from the catalog of TCR beta chain sequences. A later analysis assigned V and J genes by comparing TCR nucleotide sequences with IMGT/GENE-DB human TR gene sequences. The TCRdist pipeline was used in a later analysis to assign CDR3 sequences and most-parsimonious VDJ recombination scenarios. A later analysis defined each TCR beta chain by its CDR3 amino acid sequence plus V-gene family, and excluded reads lacking a unique V-gene family. As a way to deal with suspected cross-contamination and a sequencing artifact, a later analysis dropped roughly 620 nucleotide sequences that were highly shared and had low generation probability. For each public chain, a later analysis derived a clonal expansion index from normalized ranks of inferred template counts within each repertoire. A later analysis computed generation probabilities with a VDJ recombination model fitted to out-of-frame rearrangements, and checked the results against IGoR. A later analysis scored TCR-TCR, TCR-HLA and TCR-CMV co-occurrence with hypergeometric tests, applying a repertoire-size bias correction to TCR pairs. To estimate false discovery rates, a later analysis permuted the HLA or CMV assignments 20 times. In a later analysis, co-occurring TCRs were grouped with DBSCAN, and TCRdist sequence similarity was added when clustering was performed within HLA-allele-positive subsets. For co-occurrence clustering, repertoires with fewer than 30,000 or more than 120,000 public chains were excluded, along with about five repertoires with anomalous nucleotide sharing. TCRdb re-hosts the immuneACCESS table, in-frame sequences only. Its copies lack some clones; in the studies checked, an unresolved V gene accounts for under half of them, and the cause for the rest is not known. From that table come the V and J calls and clone size; the DNA was used to work out D and trimming. For this sample there are around 160,000 clones; 65% to 80% appear just once. The top ten clonotypes cover roughly an eighth of the sample.

V is clipped by 8 bases and J by 4 bases, and the sequence between their germline boundaries is 14 bases long. According to the germline V gene, CDR1 reads SNHLY and CDR2 reads FYNNEI. Including the terminal cysteine and phenylalanine, the CDR3 comprises 13 residues. CDR3 DNA is the only sequence kept; it has 39 bases, read in frame from the first base. The sequence was obtained from a man between 35 and 55 years old in good health and CMV-seropositive. Sequenced material: PBMCs. The rearrangement joined TRBV2 to TRBJ1-1; tentative D gene TRBD1, with 6 bases matching. The DNA sequence is given as TGTGCCAGCGCCGTGGGGGGGGCCACTGAAGCTTTCTTT. This translates into CASAVGGATEAFF.